This T cell receptor beta chain was profiled in a study of Ad26.COV2.S vaccination and SARS-CoV-2 variants. The CDR3 is 12 amino acids. The germline V gene encodes CDR1 SGHKS and CDR2 YYEKEE (reference sequence). V lost 0 bases and J 9 bases, leaving 7 bases between the germline ends. Study-wide findings and caveats: The breadth of spike-specific CD8+ and CD4+ T cell responses after vaccination was reportedly substantial. Placebo and vaccine recipients had non-spike TCR breadth that was similar.

The protocol was immunoSEQ multiplex PCR, while the TCRdb copy is restricted to in-frame clones and leaves out a portion. The sample holds approximately 410,000 clones, over 75% seen once. As for this clone: Its target is not known.

The sample's treatment: about 20 received Ad26.COV2.S at low or high dose, single or two shots; a few received placebo; per-sample allocation not given. The study sampled participants on day 63 after the first vaccine or placebo injection. This clonotype was sampled from a person between 18 and 65 years old who received the Ad26.COV2.S COVID-19 vaccine or a placebo. The rearrangement uses TRBV5-5 and TRBJ1-5, with D unclear. The sample was peripheral blood, taken in a trial of Ad26.COV2.S vaccine versus placebo. The CDR3 coding sequence is TGTGCCAGCAGCTTGGTCGGAGGGCCCCAGCATTTT. It yields the protein CASSLVGGPQHF.